Listed below are T cell receptor beta chains from one sample, sequenced in a study of blood T cell repertoires in COVID-19. This table comes from immunoSEQ multiplex PCR, and its TCRdb copy is limited to in-frame clones, with some not included. The sample records tens of thousands of clones, about nine tenths being singletons. The material sequenced was peripheral blood. Receptors originate from a man in his fifties or sixties with COVID-19, enrolled during active disease. The CDR3 runs from the conserved cysteine through the conserved F or W. A D gene is named only where the DNA matches it firmly. Clone size appears in some rows only: once, few, many, or a class for an expanded clone.

abundance	d_gene	j_gene	v_gene	len	CDR3aa	CDR3nt
few	.	TRBJ1-2	TRBV4-1	16	CASSRTRDKSRAGYTF	TGCGCCAGCAGCCGAACCCGGGACAAGTCGAGGGCGGGCTACACCTTC
.	.	TRBJ2-5	TRBV5-1	14	CASSLTIGGETQYF	TGCGCCAGCAGCTTGACGATTGGGGGGGAGACCCAGTACTTC
.	TRBD1	TRBJ2-7	TRBV28	14	CASSFWTGTYEQYF	TGTGCCAGCAGTTTCTGGACAGGTACCTACGAGCAGTACTTC
.	TRBD1	TRBJ2-6	TRBV30	16	CASPGTGKTGANVLTF	TGTGCCTCCCCCGGGACAGGAAAAACTGGGGCCAACGTCCTGACTTTC
.	TRBD2	TRBJ2-5	TRBV19	15	CASAPGLAGIETQYF	TGTGCCAGCGCCCCGGGACTAGCGGGGATAGAGACCCAGTACTTC
.	TRBD2	TRBJ2-7	TRBV19	15	CASSPSWGGSYEQYF	TGTGCCAGTAGTCCCTCTTGGGGCGGGAGTTATGAGCAGTACTTC
.	TRBD1	TRBJ1-3	TRBV5-1	15	CASRQGAEGGNTIYF	TGCGCCAGCAGACAGGGGGCTGAGGGTGGAAACACCATATATTTT
.	TRBD2	TRBJ2-1	TRBV10-3	17	CAISESGIAGKENEQFF	TGTGCCATCAGTGAGTCCGGAATAGCGGGAAAGGAGAATGAGCAGTTCTTC
.	TRBD1	TRBJ1-1	TRBV13	16	CASSQTGTGENTEAFF	TGTGCCAGCAGCCAAACGGGGACAGGGGAGAACACTGAAGCTTTCTTT
.	.	TRBJ2-3	TRBV19	12	CASSVGIYTQYF	TGTGCCAGTAGTGTCGGGATATATACGCAGTATTTT
.	.	TRBJ2-7	TRBV10-3	13	CASRQDTGYEQYF	TGTGCCAGTCGACAGGACACGGGCTACGAGCAGTACTTC
.	TRBD1	TRBJ1-4	TRBV6-5	14	CASRPGGRNEKLFF	TGTGCCAGCAGGCCAGGGGGCAGGAATGAAAAACTGTTTTTT
.	TRBD1	TRBJ1-1	TRBV30	15	CAWSPPRTGGGEAFF	TGTGCCTGGAGTCCCCCCCGGACAGGGGGTGGTGAAGCTTTCTTT
once	.	TRBJ2-1	TRBV30	14	CAWSVTRSRNEQFF	TGTGCCTGGAGTGTAACGAGGAGTCGGAATGAGCAGTTCTTC
.	.	TRBJ2-5	TRBV11-3	14	CASSLARDKETQYF	TGTGCCAGCAGCCTAGCTAGGGACAAAGAGACCCAGTACTTC
.	TRBD2	TRBJ2-7	TRBV29-1	15	CSVDPSGRAGNEQYF	TGCAGCGTTGACCCCAGCGGGAGGGCCGGGAACGAGCAGTACTTC
.	TRBD1	TRBJ2-1	TRBV23-1	18	CASNMKPSRDRKVNEQFF	TGCGCCAGCAATATGAAACCATCCCGGGACAGGAAGGTCAATGAGCAGTTCTTC
.	TRBD2	TRBJ2-5	TRBV11-2	14	CASSQKRTGGEEYF	TGTGCCAGCAGCCAAAAGAGAACCGGGGGGGAGGAGTACTTC
.	.	TRBJ1-5	TRBV28	15	CASRKTGNSNQPQHF	TGTGCCAGCAGAAAAACAGGGAATAGCAATCAGCCCCAGCATTTT
.	TRBD1	TRBJ1-2	TRBV2	15	CASSVRYRGPEGYTF	TGTGCCAGCAGCGTCAGATACAGGGGCCCAGAAGGCTACACCTTC
.	TRBD2	TRBJ2-1	TRBV19	14	CASSIGDYDNEQFF	TGTGCCAGTAGTATTGGGGACTATGACAATGAGCAGTTCTTC
.	.	TRBJ1-4	TRBV5-1	14	CASSLLAVGEKLFF	TGCGCCAGCAGCTTGTTGGCGGTTGGGGAAAAACTGTTTTTT
.	.	TRBJ2-7	TRBV3-1/TRBV3-2	12	CASRDQGHEQYF	TGTGCCAGCAGAGACCAGGGCCACGAGCAGTACTTC
.	TRBD1	TRBJ1-5	TRBV2	15	CASSSDRDSNQPQHF	TGTGCCAGCAGCTCGGACAGGGACAGCAATCAGCCCCAGCATTTT
once	TRBD2	TRBJ2-2	TRBV6-5	14	CASLGGHNTGELFF	TGTGCCAGCCTGGGAGGGCACAACACCGGGGAGCTGTTTTTT
.	TRBD1	TRBJ1-1	TRBV18	14	CASSPPGTGREAFF	TGTGCCAGCTCACCACCTGGGACAGGGCGGGAAGCTTTCTTT
.	.	TRBJ1-5	TRBV19	11	CASGEAQPQHF	TGTGCCAGTGGGGAGGCTCAGCCCCAGCATTTT
.	TRBD1	TRBJ1-1	TRBV6-2/TRBV6-3	13	CASSKGAPQGAFF	TGTGCCAGCAGTAAGGGGGCACCGCAGGGAGCTTTCTTT
.	TRBD1	TRBJ2-1	TRBV11-3	15	CASSLAGQAVREQFF	TGTGCCAGCAGCTTAGCCGGACAGGCCGTAAGAGAGCAGTTCTTC
.	.	TRBJ1-5	TRBV19	10	CASGGQPQHF	TGTGCCAGCGGCGGTCAGCCCCAGCATTTT